This record covers a single T cell receptor (beta chain). Its target is not known. The data were taken from a study of blood T cells in healthy people across ages. Regarding the study as a whole: Significant beta diversity loss was already apparent by age roughly 40, declining roughly linearly. Researchers deemed the diversity estimates from one million T cells underestimates.

The sample providers were healthy Caucasian people from Russia, aged about 6 to 95. CDR3 length equals 13 residues. V was clipped by 8 bases and J by 8 bases, with 15 bases between them. Per the germline V gene, CDR1 is MNHNS and CDR2 is SASEGT. Alongside a J-beta primer mix, a sample-barcoded 5' primer served in a second PCR lasting 7 to 11 cycles. Individual samples furnished no less than 3 million CDR3-containing paired-end reads apiece. TCRdb re-called the 5' RACE reads through MiXCR, storing one row per CDR3 protein. The table has around 750,000 distinct CDR3 sequences, 50% to 65% seen once; the top ten hold about 38%.

Material for sequencing was blood. This chain uses TRBV6-1 with TRBJ1-4; the D is unclear. This TCR was recovered from a man older than 75 in good health. Here the CDR3 reads CASRRPKEEKLFF. The CDR3 DNA reads as TGTGCCAGCCGGAGACCGAAGGAGGAAAAACTGTTTTTT.